A selection of T cell receptor beta chains follows, all from one sample in a study of cytomegalovirus exposure and HLA in healthy donors. Only in-frame clones appear in the TCRdb table, and some are missing; sequencing was by immunoSEQ multiplex PCR. The sample lists about 89,000 clones, 63% seen once, with roughly 6.8% in the top ten. Sequences were obtained from PBMCs. Receptors originate from a woman in her 30s in good health and CMV-seronegative. CDR3s include the opening cysteine and the closing phenylalanine or tryptophan. The order of the fields is CDR3 length, V gene, J gene, D gene, clone size, CDR3 protein, CDR3 DNA. The D gene is left open where the match is weak. Size is stated for part of the rows, as once, few or many counts, or as a class when the clone is expanded.

>14|TRBV27|TRBJ2-3|-|-
CASSQRDFADTQYF
TGTGCCAGCAGTCAAAGGGACTTTGCGGATACGCAGTATTTT
>15|TRBV7-2|TRBJ1-1|-|-
CASSLGVSGGTEAFF
TGTGCCAGCAGCTTAGGGGTTTCGGGCGGGACTGAAGCTTTCTTT
>18|TRBV6-1|TRBJ2-2|TRBD1|-
CASSVLGKGAQGTGELFF
TGTGCCAGCAGTGTCCTAGGAAAGGGGGCGCAGGGCACCGGGGAGCTGTTTTTT
>14|TRBV29-1|TRBJ1-2|-|-
CSVTGKGANYGYTF
TGCAGCGTGACGGGGAAGGGGGCTAACTATGGCTACACCTTC
>16|TRBV7-9|TRBJ1-2|TRBD1|-
CASSPAGTGSNYGYTF
TGTGCCAGCAGCCCCGCCGGGACAGGGAGCAACTATGGCTACACCTTC
>13|TRBV5-6|TRBJ1-2|-|-
CASSLDGSYGYTF
TGTGCCAGCAGCTTGGATGGCAGCTATGGCTACACCTTC
>14|TRBV27|TRBJ1-1|TRBD1|-
CASRTGQGATEAFF
TGTGCCAGCAGAACAGGACAGGGGGCAACTGAAGCTTTCTTT
>14|TRBV19|TRBJ1-1|TRBD1|few
CASSTGQGLPEAFF
TGTGCCAGTAGTACCGGACAGGGTTTGCCTGAAGCTTTCTTT
>14|TRBV5-6|TRBJ1-2|-|-
CASSLPGTYYGYTF
TGTGCCAGCAGCTTGCCCGGGACTTATTATGGCTACACCTTC
>14|TRBV10-3|TRBJ1-5|-|few
CAISEQQENQPQHF
TGTGCCATCAGTGAGCAACAGGAGAATCAGCCCCAGCATTTT
>15|TRBV5-1|TRBJ2-6|-|-
CASSPGPLGANVLTF
TGCGCCAGCAGCCCAGGCCCTCTTGGGGCCAACGTCCTGACTTTC
>13|TRBV19|TRBJ1-5|TRBD1|-
CASSGTGGQPQHF
TGTGCCAGTAGTGGGACAGGGGGCCAGCCCCAGCATTTT
>15|TRBV28|TRBJ2-7|TRBD1|-
CASSFRAGGIYEQYF
TGTGCCAGCAGTTTCAGGGCAGGGGGAATCTACGAGCAGTACTTC
>11|TRBV19|TRBJ2-1|-|few
CASSLANEQFF
TGTGCCAGTAGTTTGGCCAATGAGCAGTTCTTC
>15|TRBV4-1|TRBJ1-2|-|-
CASSQAPGDVRGYTF
TGCGCCAGCAGCCAAGCCCCCGGGGATGTGAGGGGCTACACCTTC
>14|TRBV5-6|TRBJ2-2|-|-
CASSQQGWDGELFF
TGTGCCAGCAGCCAGCAGGGGTGGGACGGGGAGCTGTTTTTT
>15|TRBV2|TRBJ2-7|TRBD1|-
CASSDARTGLYEQYF
TGTGCCAGCAGTGATGCGCGGACAGGACTCTACGAGCAGTACTTC
>16|TRBV5-1|TRBJ1-1|-|-
CASSTAGTQGGTEAFF
TGCGCCAGCAGCACCGCTGGGACTCAAGGCGGCACTGAAGCTTTCTTT
>15|TRBV7-9|TRBJ2-5|TRBD1|-
CASSLTNRGLETQYF
TGTGCCAGCAGCTTAACAAACAGGGGGCTAGAGACCCAGTACTTC
>15|TRBV6-5|TRBJ2-7|TRBD1|few
CASSPDRDRDNEQYF
TGTGCCAGCAGTCCTGACCGGGACAGGGACAACGAGCAGTACTTC
>12|TRBV2|TRBJ2-3|TRBD2|-
CASGGLTDTQYF
TGTGCCAGCGGGGGACTAACAGATACGCAGTATTTT
>16|TRBV30|TRBJ2-7|TRBD1|-
CAWSSYRDRGTYEQYF
TGTGCCTGGAGCTCATACCGGGACAGGGGGACCTACGAGCAGTACTTC